The next 8 T cell receptor beta chains were all read from a single sample in a study of STAT3 mutations in large granular lymphocyte leukemia. Regarding the study as a whole: In T-cell large granular lymphocyte leukemia, about half of patients showed multiple immunodominant subclonotypes.

These receptors' antigens are unknown. Clones were sequenced by immunoSEQ multiplex PCR, and TCRdb holds only the in-frame ones, with some missing. Of about 620 clones listed, approximately 46% are singletons. The sequenced sample consisted of peripheral blood mononuclear cells. All receptors come from a woman in her forties or fifties with T-cell large granular lymphocyte leukemia. Some clones in this sample may be carry-over from other donors' samples.

The rearrangement joins TRBV30 to TRBJ2-1, with D tentatively TRBD2 (6 bases). The V gene's germline CDR1 is GTSNPN and CDR2 SVGIG (reference sequence). The CDR3 runs to 13 residues. V dropped 3 bases and J dropped 1 base, with 7 bases sitting between them. CDR3 bases: TGTGCCTGGAGCGGAGGGTCCTACAATGAGCAGTTCTTC. It specifies CAWSGGSYNEQFF.

The chain combines TRBV7-9 with TRBJ2-7; no reliable D call. Germline-derived CDR1 and CDR2 are SEHNR and FQNEAQ (reference sequence). This CDR3 is 14 amino acids long. Deletions cut 3 bases from V and 1 base from J, with 10 bases between. The DNA of the CDR3 is TGTGCCAGCAGCTTCCTGACTCAATCCTACGAGCAGTACTTC. This codes for CASSFLTQSYEQYF.

The chain employs TRBV29-1 and TRBJ2-1; 8 nucleotides agree with TRBD1. CDR3 length: 14 amino acids. After removal of 7 bases from V and 8 bases from J, the junction contained 13 bases not matched to a gene. CDR1 and CDR2 from the germline V gene are SQVTM and ANQGSEA. The CDR3 bases are TGCAGCGCACGGACAGGGCACTCTCGCGATGAGCAGTTCTTC. Its translation is CSARTGHSRDEQFF.

This clone is medium-sized by share. The germline gene is not matched at one end of the junction; a read error may be the cause. The sample has other DNA sequences that encode this CDR3 too. The V gene is TRBV13, the J gene TRBJ2-7; TRBD1 aligns across 10 bases. This CDR3 has 15 residues. CDR1 and CDR2 (germline): PRHDT, FYEKMQ (reference sequence). The chain's CDR3 is CASSPGTGEGYEQYF. CDR3 DNA: TGCGCCAGCAGCCCCGGGACAGGGGAGGGCTACGAGCAGTACTTC.

There are a few counts of this clone. J is TRBJ1-1 and V is TRBV30; no definite D call. The CDR3 consists of 12 residues. Trimming removed 2 bases at V and 4 bases at J, with 8 bases between. From germline, CDR1 is GTSNPN and CDR2 SVGIG (reference sequence). The CDR3 nucleotides read TGTGCCTGGAGTACGGTGGGCACTGAAGCTTTCTTT. Protein sequence: CAWSTVGTEAFF.

The V gene is TRBV30, the J gene TRBJ1-2; no reliable D call. V lost 0 bases to trimming and J lost 7 bases, with 9 bases between them. The CDR3 sequence is 12 residues long. In germline, CDR1 is GTSNPN, CDR2 SVGIG (reference sequence). The CDR3 here is CAWSVGSPGYTF. CDR3 nucleotides: TGTGCCTGGAGTGTAGGAAGTCCTGGCTACACCTTC.

This chain links TRBV7-9 with TRBJ2-7; D remains ambiguous. CDR3 length: 14 residues. Looked up from germline, CDR1 is SEHNR and CDR2 is FQNEAQ (reference sequence). The ends were cut back, 3 bases at V and 3 bases at J, with 12 bases in the middle. The CDR3 is CASSFNRTDYEQYF. The DNA for the CDR3 is TGTGCCAGCAGCTTCAATAGGACGGACTACGAGCAGTACTTC.

V usage is TRBV9 and J usage is TRBJ2-7; D is uncertain. Trimming removed 0 bases at V and 1 base at J, with 8 bases between. CDR1 SGDLS and CDR2 YYNGEE come from the germline V gene. The CDR3 is 14 amino acids. The chain's CDR3 is CASSVVESSYEQYF. DNA for the CDR3: TGTGCCAGCAGCGTAGTCGAATCGTCCTACGAGCAGTACTTC.